This T cell receptor beta chain comes out of a study of blood T cells in healthy people across ages. This clonotype was seen at least ten times. Its antigen is not known. Sample-barcoded 5' priming and a J-beta primer mix drove a second PCR of roughly 6 to 12 cycles. With 12 random nucleotides, a template-switch adaptor tagged each individual cDNA molecule. TCRdb independently ran MiXCR on the 5' RACE reads; one entry per CDR3 protein. This sample has 1.5 million to 2 million distinct CDR3 sequences, with about 30% found just once. Germline V gives CDR1 SGHRS, CDR2 YFSETQ. V lost 2 bases, J lost 7 bases, and 9 bases stayed unmatched. The CDR3 runs to 15 residues. The study's findings and limits: Older age coincided with a roughly linear decline in TCR beta diversity per million T cells.

The clonotype originates from a woman aged 30 to 39 in good health. V gene TRBV5-1 combines with J gene TRBJ2-4, with 7 positions matching TRBD2. Sequenced input: blood. The CDR3 DNA is TGCGCCAGCAGCTTCGATGGGACTACCCGCAACATTCAGTACTTC. It specifies CASSFDGTTRNIQYF.